What follows describes a single TCR beta chain. The entry originates in a study of PD-1 blockade in mismatch repair-deficient tumors. Clones were read by immunoSEQ multiplex PCR, and TCRdb kept only the in-frame ones, dropping some. Here the sample spans 55,000 to 85,000 clones, more than 75% being singletons. Germline V gives CDR1 GTSNPN, CDR2 SVGIG (reference sequence). V lost 5 bases, J lost 0 bases, and 4 bases stayed unmatched. This CDR3 is 14 amino acids long. The chain joins TRBV30 to TRBJ2-3; 8 bases fit TRBD1. This sequence originates from an adult with mismatch repair-deficient cancer. The sequencing here drew on peripheral blood, taken 2 weeks after starting pembrolizumab. The CDR3 protein is CAWGRGLSTDTQYF. CDR3 nucleotide sequence: TGTGCCTGGGGCAGGGGGCTGAGCACAGATACGCAGTATTTT.